Reported below is one T cell receptor (beta chain). Its antigen is unidentified. Germline V gene lookup returns CDR1 MNHEY and CDR2 SVGAGI. Trimming stripped 0 bases from V and 3 bases from J, with 12 bases between. The CDR3 contains 15 residues. Clones were sequenced by immunoSEQ multiplex PCR, and TCRdb holds only the in-frame ones, with some missing. The table has more than 70,000 clones, 70% to 90% seen once. The data derive from a study of T cell responses to AZD1222 COVID-19 vaccine. Findings and caveats of the study: Most donors were white British and more were female, and clonal diversity was possibly underestimated.

The sample consisted of peripheral blood, taken 28 days after the second AZD1222 dose. The V and J genes are TRBV6-5 and TRBJ2-7, with D tentatively TRBD2 (5 bases). This receptor was identified in an adult who received the AZD1222 COVID-19 vaccine. CDR3 sequence (DNA): TGTGCCAGCAGTTACTCGGGTCGGGAAGGCTACGAGCAGTACTTC. The encoded protein is CASSYSGREGYEQYF.